The 19 T cell receptor beta chains below all came from one sample that was sequenced in a study of T cell clonality in common variable immunodeficiency. The protocol was immunoSEQ multiplex PCR, while the TCRdb copy is restricted to in-frame clones and leaves out a portion. Observed in the sample are 25,000 to 35,000 clones, none of them singletons. Sequencing used peripheral blood mononuclear cells. These receptors were obtained from a person between 18 and 75 years old in good health.

This clone was counted ten times or more. The CDR3 extends 3 residues past the end of the read, so its final part is completed from the germline J gene. V gene TRBV2 combines with J gene TRBJ2-5; 10 bases map to TRBD2. Germline CDR1 and CDR2: SNHLY and FYNNEI. The CDR3 contains 15 residues. V was pared by 4 bases and J by 5 bases, with 7 bases of the junction left unmatched. The CDR3 loop reads CASSAERGGMETQYF. CDR3 bases read: TGTGCCAGCAGTGCAGAGCGGGGGGGAATGGAGACC.

This clone has a count of ten or more. Sequencing ends 3 residues short of the CDR3 end; the germline J gene provides the rest. This sequence joins TRBV7-8 and TRBJ2-7, with TRBD1 matching over 7 bases. Germline values: CDR1 SGHVS, CDR2 FQNEAQ. With V trimmed by 4 bases and J by 3 bases, 6 bases remained unmatched. The CDR3 is 14 amino acids. The chain's CDR3 is CASSSYRGSYEQYF. The covered CDR3 bases are TGTGCCAGCAGCTCGTACAGGGGCAGCTACGAG.

This clone was observed a few times. The missing CDR3 end, 3 residues past where the read stops, is filled in from the germline J gene. The chain has TRBV6-4 and TRBJ1-6, with D maybe TRBD1 (6 bases). The CDR3 is made up of 15 amino acids. Germline V lookup: CDR1 MRHNA, CDR2 SNTAGT. The ends were cut back, 7 bases at V and 7 bases at J, with 17 bases in the middle. The CDR3 region is CASKLERDINSPLHF. CDR3 bases read: TGTGCCAGCAAACTCGAGAGGGACATCAATTCACCC.

Many counts were recorded for this clone. Coverage ceases 3 residues before the CDR3 finishes, and the germline J gene fills in the end. The gene calls are TRBV18 and TRBJ2-3; D perhaps matches TRBD2 (6 bases). Trimming left V 6 bases short and J 3 bases short, with 10 bases between. CDR1 and CDR2 (germline): KGHSH, LQKENI. The CDR3 is 13 residues long. CDR3 protein: CASSPLATDTQYF. CDR3 bases read: TGTGCCAGCTCGCCTCTAGCGACAGATACG.

This clone was counted ten times or more. The DNA ends 3 residues before the CDR3 does, and the rest of the CDR3 is filled in from the germline J gene. The V call is TRBV18, the J call TRBJ2-3; 7 nucleotides align to TRBD2. CDR3 length: 12 residues. Germline CDR1 reads KGHSH; CDR2 reads LQKENI. This CDR3 is CASSPEGGAQYF. CDR3 bases read: TGTGCCAGCTCACCAGAGGGAGGGGCG.

This clone was counted ten times or more. Incomplete CDR3 DNA: TGCGCCAGCAGCCAATCCACAGGGGTGAACACTGAA. This sequence encodes CASSQSTGVNTE. The entire CDR3 reads CASSQSTGVNTEAFF. This chain joins TRBV5-1 and TRBJ1-1; 7 nucleotides agree with TRBD1. Sequencing ends 3 residues short of the CDR3 end; the germline J gene provides the rest. This CDR3 has 15 residues. In germline, CDR1 is SGHRS, CDR2 YFSETQ. V lost 4 bases, J lost 0 bases, and 6 bases stayed unmatched.

This clone was seen repeatedly, ten times or more. Coverage ceases 3 residues before the CDR3 finishes, and the germline J gene fills in the end. V is TRBV29-1 and J is TRBJ2-7; TRBD1 aligns across 8 bases. The CDR3 contains 14 residues. Trimming removed 5 bases from V and 3 bases from J; junction bases left unmatched: 9. The V gene's germline CDR1 is SQVTM and CDR2 ANQGSEA. The sequenced part of the CDR3 DNA is TGCAGCGTTCGTTCAGGGGGCAGTTTCTACGAG. Residues: CSVRSGGSFYE. The complete CDR3 reads CSVRSGGSFYEQYF.

Of note for this clone: Read data end 3 residues before the CDR3 end; the end is taken from the germline J gene. The V call is TRBV7-3, the J call TRBJ2-3; 13 positions agree with TRBD2. CDR1 is SGHTA, CDR2 FQGTGA, per germline. V lost 5 bases to trimming and J lost 6 bases; unmatched junction nucleotides: 8. This CDR3 spans 16 amino acids. The CDR3 is CASSMRLAGGRDTQYF. CDR3 bases read: TGTGCCAGCAGCATGCGACTAGCGGGGGGCAGGGATACG.

This clone was found many times. The DNA ends 3 residues before the CDR3 does, and the rest of the CDR3 is filled in from the germline J gene. This chain connects TRBV5-1 to TRBJ1-6; D not certain. Trimming removed 0 bases at V and 8 bases at J, with 6 bases between. Germline values: CDR1 SGHRS, CDR2 YFSETQ. This CDR3 has 13 residues. Incomplete CDR3 DNA: TGCGCCAGCAGCTTGGCCGAGGATTCACCC. Its protein is CASSLAEDSP. The whole CDR3 reads CASSLAEDSPLHF. The whole variable domain, remainder taken from reference TRBV5-1 and TRBJ1-6, is KAGVTQTPRYLIKTRGQQVTLSCSPISGHRSVSWYQQTPGQGLQFLFEYFSETQRNKGNFPGRFSGRQFSNSRSEMNVSTLELGDSALYLCASSLAEDSPLHFGNGTRLTVT.

As concerns this clone: The read terminates 3 residues before the CDR3 end, so the remaining end is supplied by the germline J gene. The chain is built from TRBV7-9 and TRBJ2-7; 9 bases agree with TRBD1. J was trimmed by 1 base and V by 5 bases; bases with no gene match: 6. Germline values: CDR1 SEHNR, CDR2 FQNEAQ (reference sequence). The CDR3 runs to 15 residues. The part of the CDR3 DNA that was read is TGTGCCAGCAGCCGGTCCGGGACAGGGTCCTACGAG. Translation: CASSRSGTGSYE. The whole CDR3 sequence is CASSRSGTGSYEQYF. The full variable domain, its missing parts supplied by reference TRBV7-9 and TRBJ2-7, is DTGVSQNPRHKITKRGQNVTFRCDPISEHNRLYWYRQTLGQGPEFLTYFQNEAQLEKSRLLSDRFSAERPKGSFSTLEIQRTEQGDSAMYLCASSRSGTGSYEQYFGPGTRLTVT.

This clone was recorded many times. The read gets to within 3 residues of the CDR3 end, and the germline J gene fills in the rest. The chain carries TRBV5-1 and TRBJ2-7; D assignment may be TRBD1 or TRBD2 (5 bases each). The ends were cut back, 2 bases at V and 3 bases at J, with 9 bases in the middle. CDR1 is SGHRS, CDR2 YFSETQ, per germline. There are 13 residues in the CDR3. The CDR3 loop reads CASSLEGLYEQYF. The CDR3 DNA, read in part, is TGCGCCAGCAGCTTAGAGGGGCTCTACGAG.

There are many counts of this clone. From the germline J gene comes the end of the CDR3, since the read stops 3 residues before it. V is TRBV4-2 and J is TRBJ2-1; 7 positions match TRBD2. The CDR3 runs to 16 residues. Unmatched junction bases numbered 14, after V lost 4 bases and J lost 8 bases. Germline V gives CDR1 LGHNA, CDR2 YNFKEQ. CDR3 DNA, as far as it was read: TGTGCCAGCAGCCGTCGTGGGGTAGCGGGTGAAGATGAG. This encodes CASSRRGVAGEDE. The CDR3, in full, reads CASSRRGVAGEDEQFF.

A few counts support this clone. The missing CDR3 end, 3 residues past where the read stops, is filled in from the germline J gene. The chain links TRBV20-1 to TRBJ2-7; tentative D call: TRBD1 (6 bases). The CDR3 spans 16 residues. Per germline, CDR1 DFQATT and CDR2 SNEGSKA (reference sequence). V was cut by 0 bases and J by 4 bases, with 19 bases left in between. The DNA read from the CDR3 is TGCAGTGCTAGAGATTTCCGGGCAGGGGATGCTTACGAG. As protein: CSARDFRAGDAYE. The whole CDR3 is CSARDFRAGDAYEQYF.

This clone came up many times. The CDR3 end falls 3 residues outside the read, so it is completed with the germline J gene. The chain links TRBV5-8 to TRBJ1-4, with a weak D call TRBD1 (6 bases). This CDR3 is 15 amino acids long. Germline assignment: CDR1 SGHTS and CDR2 YDEGEE. V was cut by 0 bases and J by 5 bases, with 11 bases left in between. The CDR3 loop reads CASSLEGRGNEKLFF. Incomplete CDR3 DNA: TGTGCCAGCAGCTTGGAGGGCAGGGGAAATGAAAAA.

This clone was seen many times. The read terminates 3 residues ahead of where the CDR3 ends, so the germline J gene completes it. This sequence joins TRBV6-1 and TRBJ1-5; 8 bases line up with TRBD1. CDR3 length equals 15 residues. Unmatched junction bases numbered 5, after V lost 1 base and J lost 6 bases. CDR1 and CDR2 from the germline V gene are MNHNS and SASEGT. The CDR3 spells CASSEGTGTSQPQHF. Partial CDR3 DNA: TGTGCCAGCAGTGAAGGGACAGGGACATCTCAGCCC.

A word on this clone: The read finishes 3 residues shy of the CDR3 end, and the germline J gene is used to complete it. The V call is TRBV7-2, the J call TRBJ1-2; D uncertain. The CDR3 is made up of 11 amino acids. The V gene's germline CDR1 is SGHTA and CDR2 FQGNSA. CDR3 loop: CASSPEVRYTF. The part of the CDR3 DNA that was read is TGTGCCAGCAGCCCTGAGGTTCGT.

To note about this clone: Read data end 3 residues before the CDR3 end; the end is taken from the germline J gene. The V gene is TRBV7-9, the J gene TRBJ1-5; possibly TRBD1 for D (5 bases). This CDR3 contains 15 residues. CDR1 SEHNR and CDR2 FQNEAQ come from the germline V gene (reference sequence). The germline V and J ends were trimmed by 5 bases and 0 bases, with 11 bases remaining between them. CDR3 residues: CASSRLRGSNQPQHF. The part of the CDR3 DNA that was read is TGTGCCAGCAGCCGCCTGAGGGGTAGCAATCAGCCC.

This clone was detected ten times or more. The DNA ends 3 residues before the CDR3 does, and the rest of the CDR3 is filled in from the germline J gene. The chain carries TRBV6-1 and TRBJ2-1; 7 bases agree with TRBD1. This CDR3 comprises 13 residues. Germline CDR1 is MNHNS and CDR2 is SASEGT. The J segment lost 5 bases and the V segment lost 3 bases, leaving 1 base of the junction unmatched. The DNA read from the CDR3 is TGTGCCAGCAGTGAGGGACAGAACAATGAG. It yields the protein CASSEGQNNE. The whole CDR3 sequence reads CASSEGQNNEQFF.

At least ten counts were recorded for this clone. The read finishes 3 residues shy of the CDR3 end, and the germline J gene is used to complete it. The chain recombines TRBV20-1 with TRBJ2-2; TRBD1 is a possible D gene (5 bases). This CDR3 has 13 residues. Trimming cost V 8 bases and J 6 bases, with 16 bases left between them. Germline lookup yields CDR1 DFQATT and CDR2 SNEGSKA (reference sequence). CDR3 sequence: CSLTVREAGELFF. CDR3 DNA (partial): TGCAGTTTAACGGTCAGGGAAGCCGGGGAG.